This TCR beta chain comes out of a study of cytomegalovirus exposure and HLA in healthy donors. At the level of the study: Approximately 85 million unique TCRs from HLA-typed donors were held in an early data release.

Regarding the study as a whole: Data from an earlier analysis indicated that most TCR beta V segments were productive either about 87% or about 30% of the time.

The primer mix had 60 Vbeta and 13 Jbeta primers. Generated by immunoSEQ multiplex PCR, the TCRdb table keeps only in-frame clones and is missing some. The table includes under 150,000 clones, 82% detected once. Worth noting for this clone: Its antigen is still unknown.

CDR1 and CDR2 from the germline V gene are MNHEY and SMNVEV (reference sequence). The CDR3 runs 14 residues. V dropped 4 bases and J dropped 5 bases, with 12 bases sitting between them. The TCR was taken from a male donor in good health and CMV-seronegative. Sequenced: PBMCs. This chain uses TRBV27 with TRBJ2-1; weak D call: TRBD2 (5 bases). The CDR3 sequence: CASSWTRPNNEQFF. The CDR3 nucleotides read TGTGCCAGCAGTTGGACTCGGCCCAACAATGAGCAGTTCTTC.